This TCR beta chain was retrieved from a study of shared T cell receptors in the human thymus. The protocol was immunoSEQ multiplex PCR, while the TCRdb copy is restricted to in-frame clones and leaves out a portion. The table includes approximately 580,000 clones, around three quarters detected once. Trimming cost V 2 bases and J 7 bases, with 15 bases left between them. CDR3 length: 13 amino acids. Germline V gives CDR1 SQVTM, CDR2 ANQGSEA. The sample also formed part of further work on human thymus T cells.

Specimen: thymocytes. The origin of this receptor is a boy under two years old with a congenital heart defect. V gene TRBV29-1 combines with J gene TRBJ2-7; TRBD1 is a possible D gene (6 bases). CDR3 nucleotides: TGCAGCGTTGAACGCAGGGGAAGGGGAGAGCAGTACTTC. Translated, it gives CSVERRGRGEQYF.